The 24 T cell receptor beta chains presented below share a single source sample, sequenced in a study of blood T cell repertoires in COVID-19. Profiling relied on immunoSEQ multiplex PCR, and the TCRdb table lists in-frame clones only, not all of them. The sample comprises more than 200,000 clones, 75% to 85% of which are singletons, and 1.4% rests with the top ten. The sample taken for sequencing was peripheral blood. The receptor set was obtained from a woman aged 40 to 55 who had recovered from COVID-19.

This rearrangement joins TRBV21-1 to TRBJ1-2; the DNA was not compared with TRBD1, the D call given in the table. TRBV21-1 is annotated as a pseudogene. There are 14 residues in the CDR3. The CDR3 protein is CASGTGASLYGYTF. CDR3 nucleotide sequence: TGTGCCAGCGGTACAGGGGCCTCCTTGTATGGCTACACCTTC.

This sequence joins TRBV7-9 and TRBJ1-5; TRBD1 might be the D (5 bases). V was trimmed by 6 bases and J by 10 bases, leaving 10 bases between them. CDR1 and CDR2 from the germline V gene are SEHNR and FQNEAQ (reference sequence). This CDR3 is 11 amino acids long. In nucleotides, the CDR3 is TGTGCCAGCAGTCGAACAGGCCCCCAGCATTTT. Translated: CASSRTGPQHF.

The genes are TRBV9 and TRBJ2-3, with 9 nucleotides matching TRBD2. This CDR3 has 16 residues. J lost 2 bases, V lost 4 bases, and 8 bases had no gene match. Germline CDR1 is SGDLS and CDR2 is YYNGEE. This CDR3 is CASSQVGGGATDTQYF. The DNA for the CDR3 is TGTGCCAGCAGCCAAGTCGGCGGGGGGGCCACAGATACGCAGTATTTT.

The V and J genes are TRBV7-2 and TRBJ2-7; possible D gene TRBD2, 6 bases. Trimming cost V 5 bases and J 2 bases, with 16 bases left between them. CDR3 length: 15 amino acids. From germline, CDR1 is SGHTA and CDR2 FQGNSA. This chain's CDR3 is CASSRLATGAYEQYF. In DNA, the CDR3 is TGTGCCAGCAGCCGCCTAGCTACGGGGGCCTACGAGCAGTACTTC. The full variable domain, with the rest looked up from reference TRBV7-2 and TRBJ2-7, is GAGVSQSPSNKVTEKGKDVELRCDPISGHTALYWYRQSLGQGLEFLIYFQGNSAPDKSGLPSDRFSAERTGGSVSTLTIQRTQQEDSAVYLCASSRLATGAYEQYFGPGTRLTVT.

The V call is TRBV28, the J call TRBJ1-1; the D is unclear. Per the germline V gene, CDR1 is MDHEN and CDR2 is SYDVKM. V dropped 5 bases and J dropped 1 base, with 11 bases sitting between them. CDR3 length: 14 residues. CDR3 sequence reads: CASSVFRENTEAFF. CDR3 nucleotide sequence: TGTGCCAGCAGTGTGTTTCGAGAGAACACTGAAGCTTTCTTT.

J is TRBJ1-1 and V is TRBV28; D perhaps matches TRBD1 (6 bases). CDR1 and CDR2 from the germline V gene are MDHEN and SYDVKM. Trimming took 6 bases from V and 0 from J, leaving 8 bases between them. This CDR3 is built from 13 residues. The CDR3 DNA sequence: TGTGCCAGCAGCCAGGGGTTGAACACTGAAGCTTTCTTT. As protein: CASSQGLNTEAFF.

This chain connects TRBV7-3 to TRBJ2-7, with 7 bases identical to TRBD2. Trimming removed 2 bases from V and 2 bases from J; junction bases left unmatched: 6. The CDR3 has 15 amino acids. Germline V gives CDR1 SGHTA, CDR2 FQGTGA. The CDR3 region is CASSLASGATYEQYF. The CDR3 DNA follows: TGTGCCAGCAGCTTAGCAAGCGGGGCCACCTACGAGCAGTACTTC. The full variable domain, in which reference TRBV7-3 and TRBJ2-7 provide the parts outside the CDR3, is GAGVSQTPSNKVTEKGKYVELRCDPISGHTALYWYRQSLGQGPEFLIYFQGTGAADDSGLPNDRFFAVRPEGSVSTLKIQRTERGDSAVYLCASSLASGATYEQYFGPGTRLTVT.

V is TRBV19 and J is TRBJ2-1, with a tentative D call TRBD1 (6 bases). CDR3 length equals 17 residues. From germline, CDR1 is LNHDA and CDR2 SQIVND (reference sequence). V was shortened by 0 bases and J by 4 bases, with 16 bases between the two germline ends. CDR3 sequence: CASSIDPPGGQYNEQFF. The CDR3 nucleotides read TGTGCCAGTAGTATAGACCCGCCAGGTGGACAGTACAATGAGCAGTTCTTC.

The chain uses TRBV11-3 and TRBJ1-1; 8 nucleotides line up with TRBD1. V lost 3 bases and J lost 4; bases outside the gene matches: 4. The CDR3 covers 14 residues. The V gene's germline CDR1 is SGHNT and CDR2 YENEEA. CDR3 in DNA: TGTGCCAGCAGCTTGACAGGGGCGGGCACTGAAGCTTTCTTT. Protein: CASSLTGAGTEAFF.

The genes are TRBV11-2 and TRBJ2-2, with TRBD1 identical over 8 bases. CDR3 length equals 15 residues. Germline values: CDR1 SGHAT, CDR2 FQNNGV. V lost 6 bases, J lost 5 bases, and 8 bases stayed unmatched. The CDR3 DNA follows: TGTGCCAGCAGACGCGACAGGGGCCGGACCGGGGAGCTGTTTTTT. Protein sequence: CASRRDRGRTGELFF. The entire variable domain, with the rest obtained from reference TRBV11-2 and TRBJ2-2, is as follows: EAGVAQSPRYKIIEKRQSVAFWCNPISGHATLYWYQQILGQGPKLLIQFQNNGVVDDSQLPKDRFSAERLKGVDSTLKIQPAKLEDSAVYLCASRRDRGRTGELFFGEGSRLTVL.

V is TRBV19 and J is TRBJ1-1; D ambiguous. This CDR3 comprises 11 residues. Between the trimmed V and J ends, which lost 5 bases and 7 bases, there was a span of 8 bases. Per the germline V gene, CDR1 is LNHDA and CDR2 is SQIVND (reference sequence). CDR3 region: CASSYRVEAFF. In DNA form, the CDR3 reads TGTGCCAGTAGTTATCGCGTTGAAGCTTTCTTT.

V and J are TRBV9 and TRBJ2-6, with D possibly matching TRBD2 (5 bases). V lost 4 bases to trimming and J lost 1 base, with 9 bases between them. CDR3 size: 15 residues. Germline V lookup: CDR1 SGDLS, CDR2 YYNGEE. CDR3 coding DNA: TGTGCCAGCAGCCCCGGGGATTCTGGGGCCAACGTCCTGACTTTC. This gives the protein CASSPGDSGANVLTF.

V usage is TRBV3-1 (or the pseudogene TRBV3-2) and J usage is TRBJ2-3; 8 positions match TRBD2. The CDR3 is made up of 17 amino acids. With 0 bases clipped from V and 1 base from J, the junction kept 6 bases outside the gene matches. Per germline, CDR1 LGHDT and CDR2 YNNKEL (reference sequence). The CDR3 coding sequence is TGTGCCAGCAGCCAAGAAGCCAGCGGGGGCCGCACAGATACGCAGTATTTT. Its protein product is CASSQEASGGRTDTQYF.

The chain recombines TRBV12-3 or TRBV12-4 with TRBJ2-1; D is unclear. Trimming removed 10 bases from V and 4 bases from J, with 8 bases in between. The CDR3 runs to 11 residues. The CDR3 loop reads CATTAYNEQFF. CDR3 coding DNA: TGTGCCACTACAGCTTACAATGAGCAGTTCTTC.

The table lists this clone with a count of one. The chain has TRBV7-2 and TRBJ1-5; D remains ambiguous. Trimming removed 1 base from V and 4 bases from J, with 8 bases in between. Germline values: CDR1 SGHTA, CDR2 FQGNSA. The CDR3 is 14 residues long. CDR3 region: CASSLGRINQPQHF. CDR3 DNA sequence: TGTGCCAGCAGCTTAGGCAGGATTAATCAGCCCCAGCATTTT.

This clone was found a few times. This sequence joins TRBV30 and TRBJ1-1; tentative D call: TRBD1 (5 bases). V lost 5 bases and J 3 bases, leaving 13 bases between the germline ends. This CDR3 region has 13 residues. Germline V lookup: CDR1 GTSNPN, CDR2 SVGIG (reference sequence). The CDR3, as DNA: TGTGCCTGGTACCGCAGGACACACACTGAAGCTTTCTTT. Amino acid sequence: CAWYRRTHTEAFF.

This clone was found a few times. The rearrangement links TRBV5-1 to TRBJ2-3, with D perhaps TRBD2 (7 bases). CDR1 is SGHRS and CDR2 is YFSETQ in the germline V gene. The CDR3 is made up of 16 amino acids. Trimming shortened V by 6 bases and J by 1 base, and 18 bases separated the two germline ends. CDR3 bases: TGCGCCAGCAAGGGGGGGAACCTAGGAGGCACAGATACGCAGTATTTT. This gives the protein CASKGGNLGGTDTQYF.

The CDR3 reads CASGLGQGWEQYF. Written as DNA, the CDR3 is TGTGCTAGTGGTTTGGGACAGGGCTGGGAGCAGTACTTC. The chain recombines TRBV12-5 with TRBJ2-7, with 7 positions matching TRBD1. The V and J ends lost 1 base and 7 bases, in that order; junction bases with no gene match: 4. The CDR3 covers 13 residues. Germline-derived CDR1 and CDR2 are LGHNT and FRNRAP.

The CDR3 is CAWSAVGGNQYF. For the CDR3, the DNA is TGTGCCTGGAGTGCCGTTGGGGGCAATCAGTACTTC. The chain is built from TRBV30 and TRBJ2-7; possibly TRBD1 for D (6 bases). The CDR3 spans 12 residues. Trimming removed 1 base at V and 10 bases at J, with 14 bases between. Per germline, CDR1 GTSNPN and CDR2 SVGIG (reference sequence).

This clone was detected only once. The chain couples TRBV6-5 to TRBJ2-7; TRBD2 is a possible D gene (6 bases). With 0 bases removed from V and 4 bases from J, the gap between germline ends came to 16 bases. Germline V gives CDR1 MNHEY, CDR2 SVGAGI. There are 16 residues in the CDR3. In nucleotides, the CDR3 is TGTGCCAGCAGTTACTCCCCTAGCGATTGGGGTTACGAGCAGTACTTC. It codes for CASSYSPSDWGYEQYF.

This clone occurred a few times. The rearrangement links TRBV2 to TRBJ1-6; D is uncertain. Trimming pared 2 bases from V and 9 bases from J, leaving 11 bases between. CDR3 length equals 14 residues. Germline V CDR1 and CDR2: SNHLY, FYNNEI. The CDR3: CASSEMAGGSPLHF. The CDR3 DNA follows: TGTGCCAGCAGTGAAATGGCTGGTGGTTCACCCCTCCACTTT.

The rearrangement links TRBV6-2 or TRBV6-3 to TRBJ2-7; the D gene is possibly TRBD1 (6 bases). CDR3 length: 14 amino acids. From germline, CDR1 is MNHEY and CDR2 SVGEGT. Trimming pared 6 bases from V and 1 base from J, leaving 13 bases between. Written as DNA, the CDR3 is TGTGCCAGCAGCACCTCCGGGACATCCTACGAGCAGTACTTC. Amino acids: CASSTSGTSYEQYF.

A single count supports this clone. The chain couples TRBV2 to TRBJ1-2, with D hard to call. Trimming pared 11 bases from V and 8 bases from J, leaving 18 bases between. The CDR3 spans 12 residues. Germline CDR1 and CDR2: SNHLY and FYNNEI. The CDR3 spells CAGHREEEGYTF. CDR3 nucleotides: TGTGCCGGGCACAGAGAGGAGGAGGGCTACACCTTC.

A few counts support this clone. This chain connects TRBV7-3 to TRBJ2-7; 12 nucleotides line up with TRBD2. From germline, CDR1 is SGHTA and CDR2 FQGTGA. This CDR3 has 14 residues. Trimming took 5 bases from V and 4 from J; bases not matched to a gene: 3. CDR3 sequence reads: CASSPTSGGYEQYF. CDR3 DNA: TGTGCCAGCAGCCCCACTAGCGGGGGGTACGAGCAGTACTTC.